Listed below are T cell receptor beta chains from one sample, sequenced in a study of CD8 T cells in cerebrospinal fluid in Alzheimer's disease. TCRdb derives one entry per CDR3 protein from the 10x single-cell sequencing reads, leaving out DNA. Found here are about 1,400 distinct CDR3 sequences; the top ten clones hold just under 20%. Sequenced input: cerebrospinal fluid. The receptors were gathered from a human donor with mild cognitive impairment. CDR3s include the opening cysteine and the closing phenylalanine or tryptophan. A row's size may be missing; if present it is once, few, many or a size class.

abundance,v_gene,j_gene,CDR3aa
medium-sized,TRBV7-3,TRBJ2-6,CASSRLGSGANVLTF
-,TRBV5-1,TRBJ1-6,CASSLRPDRSDNSPLHF
-,TRBV18,TRBJ2-4,CASSADRTTEVAKNIQYF
medium-sized,TRBV27,TRBJ2-1,CASSDPGQGSNEQFF
-,TRBV2,TRBJ2-7,CASSPGLAGGKQYF
medium-sized,TRBV20-1,TRBJ2-5,CSAPSFPLAEGGETQYF
-,TRBV6-2/TRBV6-3,TRBJ2-2,CATGQTHTGELFF
large,TRBV7-9,TRBJ1-1,CASSEGQGLNTEAFF
medium-sized,TRBV10-3,TRBJ2-1,CAIGVPGSYNEQFF
medium-sized,TRBV14,TRBJ2-1,CASSQVNANEQFF
-,TRBV5-6,TRBJ1-4,CASSQGHEKLFF
medium-sized,TRBV5-1,TRBJ1-2,CASSAANYGYTF
large,TRBV2,TRBJ2-2,CASSEAPGQGANTGELFF
medium-sized,TRBV7-3,TRBJ2-6,CASSLNTGSGANVLTF
-,TRBV9,TRBJ2-3,CASSGQVGTDTQYF
-,TRBV29-1,TRBJ1-4,CSVEVNNEKLFF
large,TRBV7-9,TRBJ2-1,CASSRTSGGYNEQFF
medium-sized,TRBV20-1,TRBJ1-2,CSATTTGGVYGYTF
-,TRBV29-1,TRBJ2-5,CSVDSWGGGQETQYF
-,TRBV12-3/TRBV12-4,TRBJ2-2,CASREQGARNTGELFF
medium-sized,TRBV28,TRBJ1-3,CASSLGWRTDSGNTIYF
-,TRBV6-1,TRBJ1-2,CASKKGQIYGYTF
large,TRBV11-2,TRBJ1-6,CASSLEIGPNSPLHF
-,TRBV5-6,TRBJ2-5,CASSLAGGQETQYF